Following are 24 T cell receptor beta chains from one sample sequenced in a study of Tregs in tolerant kidney transplant recipients. The data were produced by immunoSEQ multiplex PCR, yet TCRdb's version contains in-frame clones alone and is incomplete. Of 68,000 or so clones in the sample, less than 90% are singletons; the top ten hold roughly 4%. The specimen sequenced was CD4+ T cells from blood. The receptors come from a human donor in good health.

The rearrangement uses TRBV19 and TRBJ2-7; D is undetermined. The germline V gene encodes CDR1 LNHDA and CDR2 SQIVND (reference sequence). Between the trimmed V and J ends, which lost 8 bases and 0 bases, there was a span of 8 bases. This CDR3 is 12 amino acids long. As DNA, the CDR3 is TGTGCCAGTCAAGGTAGCTCCTACGAGCAGTACTTC. Amino acids: CASQGSSYEQYF.

The chain has TRBV7-9 and TRBJ1-3; a weak D match, TRBD1 (5 bases). V shed 4 bases and J shed 2 bases, with 9 bases lying between them. Per germline, CDR1 SEHNR and CDR2 FQNEAQ (reference sequence). This CDR3 contains 14 residues. CDR3 loop: CASSSRGPGNTIYF. CDR3 bases: TGTGCCAGCAGCTCCCGGGGCCCTGGAAACACCATATATTTT.

This rearrangement joins TRBV7-8 to TRBJ2-7; D may be TRBD2 (5 bases). V was clipped by 1 base and J by 0 bases, with 13 bases between them. Germline V lookup: CDR1 SGHVS, CDR2 FQNEAQ. The CDR3 is 16 amino acids. The CDR3 nucleotides read TGTGCCAGCAGCTTAGTAGCGTTGGGTAGCTCCTACGAGCAGTACTTC. This encodes CASSLVALGSSYEQYF. Variable domain in full (rest from reference TRBV7-8 and TRBJ2-7): GAGVSQSPRYKVAKRGQDVALRCDPISGHVSLFWYQQALGQGPEFLTYFQNEAQLDKSGLPSDRFFAERPEGSVSTLKIQRTQQEDSAVYLCASSLVALGSSYEQYFGPGTRLTVT.

This clone has a handful of counts. The chain recombines TRBV5-1 with TRBJ1-2; 7 bases map to TRBD1. Germline CDR1 is SGHRS and CDR2 is YFSETQ. The CDR3 has 14 amino acids. The V segment lost 4 bases and the J segment 3 bases; nucleotides outside the gene matches: 6. CDR3 protein: CASSPRGQDYGYTF. CDR3 sequence (DNA): TGCGCCAGCAGCCCAAGGGGGCAGGACTATGGCTACACCTTC.

The gene calls are TRBV11-3 and TRBJ2-1, with no clear D. The ends were cut back, 1 base at V and 7 bases at J, with 11 bases in the middle. This CDR3 region has 14 residues. In germline, CDR1 is SGHNT, CDR2 YENEEA. As DNA, the CDR3 is TGTGCCAGCAGCTTAGGTGGAACGAGTAATGAGCAGTTCTTC. It yields the protein CASSLGGTSNEQFF.

This clone was seen once. The rearrangement uses TRBV11-2 and TRBJ2-1; 13 nucleotides line up with TRBD2. Trimming cost V 3 bases and J 4 bases; bases outside gene matches: 9. The CDR3 totals 18 residues. Germline V lookup: CDR1 SGHAT, CDR2 FQNNGV. CDR3 bases: TGTGCCAGCAGCTTTTACAGACTAGCGGGGGGCAAATACAATGAGCAGTTCTTC. Its protein product is CASSFYRLAGGKYNEQFF.

The chain joins TRBV30 to TRBJ2-7; TRBD2 agrees at 7 bases. CDR1 and CDR2 from the germline V gene are GTSNPN and SVGIG (reference sequence). V was pared by 0 bases and J by 2 bases, with 4 bases of the junction left unmatched. This CDR3 comprises 14 residues. The CDR3 DNA is TGTGCCTGGAGTGTGGGAGGGATAGCCTACGAGCAGTACTTC. Protein product: CAWSVGGIAYEQYF.

J is TRBJ1-2 and V is TRBV11-2, with D maybe TRBD1 (5 bases). Trimming left V 6 bases short and J 2 bases short, with 16 bases between. Germline V gene lookup returns CDR1 SGHAT and CDR2 FQNNGV. The CDR3 totals 15 residues. The CDR3 loop is CASRPRQRANYGYTF. The DNA of the CDR3 is TGTGCCAGCAGACCGCGACAGAGAGCAAACTATGGCTACACCTTC.

V gene TRBV27 combines with J gene TRBJ1-2; tentative D call: TRBD1 (5 bases). V was clipped by 3 bases and J by 8 bases, with 19 bases between them. CDR1 and CDR2 from the germline V gene are MNHEY and SMNVEV (reference sequence). The CDR3 has 15 amino acids. The CDR3 is CASSLTTEPLYGYTF. CDR3 DNA sequence: TGTGCCAGCAGTTTGACGACAGAACCACTATACGGCTACACCTTC.

This chain connects TRBV19 to TRBJ1-1, with D hard to call. V was shortened by 4 bases and J by 4 bases, with 13 bases between the two germline ends. This CDR3 spans 14 amino acids. Germline CDR1 reads LNHDA; CDR2 reads SQIVND (reference sequence). CDR3 sequence reads: CASSTPVGVTEAFF. The CDR3 coding sequence is TGTGCCAGTAGTACCCCAGTCGGAGTCACTGAAGCTTTCTTT.

The chain carries TRBV6-6 and TRBJ1-2; no reliable D call. With 4 bases removed from V and 3 bases from J, the gap between germline ends came to 9 bases. CDR1 MNHNY and CDR2 SVGAGI come from the germline V gene (reference sequence). The CDR3 runs 13 residues. This chain's CDR3 is CASSSSGDYGYTF. Written as DNA, the CDR3 is TGTGCCAGCAGTTCGAGCGGGGACTATGGCTACACCTTC.

The chain links TRBV2 to TRBJ2-7, with 7 bases lining up with TRBD2. V lost 7 bases to trimming and J lost 9 bases; unmatched junction nucleotides: 6. This CDR3 region has 11 residues. Germline V gene lookup returns CDR1 SNHLY and CDR2 FYNNEI. The CDR3 bases are TGTGCCAGCATTGATCCGGGGGGGCAGTACTTC. Translating it yields CASIDPGGQYF. Complete variable domain (other parts from reference TRBV2 and TRBJ2-7): EPEVTQTPSHQVTQMGQEVILRCVPISNHLYFYWYRQILGQKVEFLVSFYNNEISEKSEIFDDQFSVERPDGSNFTLKIRSTKLEDSAMYFCASIDPGGQYFGPGTRLTVT.

Only a few counts were recorded for this clone. V gene TRBV7-9 combines with J gene TRBJ2-5, with D possibly matching TRBD2 (5 bases). Per the germline V gene, CDR1 is SEHNR and CDR2 is FQNEAQ (reference sequence). The length of the CDR3 is 15 residues. The V gene lost 5 bases and the J gene lost 5 bases, with 18 bases spanning the gap. Here the CDR3 DNA reads TGTGCCAGCAGCCCTGACTCAGCGGCGTCTGAGACCCAGTACTTC. Its translation is CASSPDSAASETQYF.

The chain employs TRBV4-3 and TRBJ1-4; TRBD1 is a possible D gene (6 bases). The CDR3 length is 16 residues. Deletions cut 3 bases from V and 7 bases from J, with 18 bases between. Germline V gene sequence: CDR1 LGHNA, CDR2 YSLEER. CDR3: CASSHPEGGFGEKLFF. CDR3 coding DNA: TGCGCCAGCAGCCACCCCGAGGGGGGTTTTGGTGAAAAACTGTTTTTT.

The chain has TRBV7-3 and TRBJ2-3, with 9 bases identical to TRBD1. CDR3 length: 14 residues. CDR1 is SGHTA and CDR2 is FQGTGA in the germline V gene. V trimming: 1 base; J trimming: 5 bases; junction bases outside the gene matches: 1. In DNA, the CDR3 is TGTGCCAGCAGCTTAAACAGGGGGCAAGATACGCAGTATTTT. It encodes CASSLNRGQDTQYF.

This rearrangement joins TRBV4-1 to TRBJ2-7, with 11 bases fitting TRBD2. This CDR3 contains 16 residues. V gave up 1 base and J gave up 6 bases; unmatched junction bases: 8. Germline V lookup: CDR1 MGHRA, CDR2 YSYEKL. The CDR3 region is CASSQGRASGRREQYF. CDR3 nucleotides: TGCGCCAGCAGCCAAGGCCGGGCTAGCGGGAGGCGCGAGCAGTACTTC.

The gene calls are TRBV25-1 and TRBJ1-3; D call uncertain. Trimming cost V 3 bases and J 1 base, with 10 bases left between them. The CDR3 covers 15 residues. The germline V gene encodes CDR1 MGHDK and CDR2 SYGVNS. Written as DNA, the CDR3 is TGTGCCAGCAGTGACCTCTCAGGTTCTGGAAACACCATATATTTT. This encodes CASSDLSGSGNTIYF.

The chain carries TRBV6-1 and TRBJ1-1, with 7 bases fitting TRBD1. Per germline, CDR1 MNHNS and CDR2 SASEGT. The CDR3 has 11 amino acids. With 6 bases clipped from V and 8 bases from J, the junction kept 3 bases outside the gene matches. CDR3 in DNA: TGTGCCAGCAGGCGACAGGGAGAAGCTTTCTTT. Amino acid sequence: CASRRQGEAFF.

The CDR3 DNA reads TGTGCCAGCAGGGGGCGGGCGAACACTGAAGCTTTCTTT. This translates into CASRGRANTEAFF. The chain couples TRBV7-3 to TRBJ1-1; a weak D match, TRBD1 (5 bases). V lost 6 bases and J lost 1, with 9 bases in between. Per germline, CDR1 SGHTA and CDR2 FQGTGA. The length of the CDR3 is 13 residues.

This clone showed up just once. The chain carries TRBV6-5 and TRBJ2-1; 7 bases align to TRBD2. This CDR3 is built from 15 residues. CDR1 and CDR2 from the germline V gene are MNHEY and SVGAGI. Trimming at V came to 0 bases and at J to 9 bases, leaving 8 bases not matched to a gene. Here the CDR3 reads CASSYSPSTGGEQFF. CDR3 sequence (DNA): TGTGCCAGCAGTTACTCCCCCTCGACGGGAGGTGAGCAGTTCTTC.

The chain links TRBV7-2 to TRBJ2-7, with D maybe TRBD2 (5 bases). Germline CDR1 and CDR2: SGHTA and FQGNSA. The length of the CDR3 is 15 residues. V gave up 5 bases and J gave up 0 bases, with 14 bases separating them. In DNA, the CDR3 is TGTGCCAGCAGCCCCACTAGAGGCTCCTCCTACGAGCAGTACTTC. Protein product: CASSPTRGSSYEQYF. Full variable domain (missing parts from reference TRBV7-2 and TRBJ2-7): GAGVSQSPSNKVTEKGKDVELRCDPISGHTALYWYRQSLGQGLEFLIYFQGNSAPDKSGLPSDRFSAERTGGSVSTLTIQRTQQEDSAVYLCASSPTRGSSYEQYFGPGTRLTVT.

This clone has a single count. The V call is TRBV6-6, the J call TRBJ1-6, with TRBD1 as a possible D gene (6 bases). The CDR3 sequence is 14 residues long. Trimming shortened V by 6 bases and J by 9 bases, and 15 bases separated the two germline ends. CDR1 is MNHNY and CDR2 is SVGAGI in the germline V gene (reference sequence). CDR3 residues: CASSPDRTVSPLHF. The CDR3 coding sequence is TGTGCCAGCAGCCCCGACAGGACCGTTTCACCCCTCCACTTT.

The rearrangement uses TRBV1 and TRBJ1-1; the table's D call, TRBD1, has no DNA check behind it. TRBV1 is marked as a pseudogene. CDR3 length equals 22 residues. The DNA of the CDR3 is TGCACCAGCAGCCAAGAGGCGGGGGACAGGGAAAGACGGGTCGATAAAGACACTGAAGCTTTCTTT. It yields the protein CTSSQEAGDRERRVDKDTEAFF.

V is TRBV5-5 and J is TRBJ2-1; tentatively, D is TRBD2 (5 bases). This CDR3 has 16 residues. V was pared by 1 base and J by 5 bases, with 16 bases between. Germline V lookup: CDR1 SGHKS, CDR2 YYEKEE (reference sequence). The CDR3 region has the DNA TGTGCCAGCAGCTTGCAGTGGGGAGACAAAAACAATGAGCAGTTCTTC. This codes for CASSLQWGDKNNEQFF.